This T cell receptor (beta chain) comes out of a study of shared clonotypes between healthy human individuals. CDR3 length: 14 amino acids. Germline V gives CDR1 LNHDA, CDR2 SQIVND (reference sequence). Trimming shortened V by 3 bases and J by 4 bases, and 9 bases separated the two germline ends. Profiling relied on immunoSEQ multiplex PCR, and the TCRdb table lists in-frame clones only, not all of them. Here the sample spans 650,000 to 750,000 clones, about three quarters being singletons. This receptor was taken from a woman between 25 and 40 years old in good health. The source material was memory CD4+ T cells sorted from blood. The subset here: CD45RA-negative fraction. The J gene is TRBJ1-4, the V gene TRBV19, with no clear D. The CDR3 reads CASSIREGNEKLFF. CDR3 DNA: TGTGCCAGTAGTATCCGGGAGGGTAATGAAAAACTGTTTTTT.